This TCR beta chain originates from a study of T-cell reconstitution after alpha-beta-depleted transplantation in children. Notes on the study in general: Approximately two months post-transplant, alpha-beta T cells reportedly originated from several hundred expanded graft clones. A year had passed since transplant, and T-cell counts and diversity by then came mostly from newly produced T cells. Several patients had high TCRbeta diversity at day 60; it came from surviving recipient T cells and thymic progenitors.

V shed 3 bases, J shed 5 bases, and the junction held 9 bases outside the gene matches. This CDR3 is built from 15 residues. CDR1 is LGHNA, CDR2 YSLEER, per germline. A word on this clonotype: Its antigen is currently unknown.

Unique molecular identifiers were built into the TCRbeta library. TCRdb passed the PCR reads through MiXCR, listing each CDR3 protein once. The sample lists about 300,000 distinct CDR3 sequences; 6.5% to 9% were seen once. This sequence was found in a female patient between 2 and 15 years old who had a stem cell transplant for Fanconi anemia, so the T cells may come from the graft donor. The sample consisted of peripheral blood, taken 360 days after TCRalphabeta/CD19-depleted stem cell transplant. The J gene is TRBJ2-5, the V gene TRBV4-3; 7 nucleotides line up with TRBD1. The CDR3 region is CASSQGQLEAETQYF. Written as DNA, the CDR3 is TGCGCCAGCAGCCAGGGACAGCTGGAGGCGGAGACCCAGTACTTC.